This TCR beta chain is drawn from a study of OX40 agonist ivuxolimab in advanced cancers. Study-level information: A diagnosis of hepatocellular carcinoma, melanoma, renal cell or head and neck cancer was present in dose-escalation patients. Study-wide results and limits: In the 0.1 to 3.0 mg/kg range, CD4+ and CD8+ blood T cells had expanded clonally by week 6. Some of the nonresponding patients also showed low levels of normalized T-cell clonal expansion. More expanded clones were seen, on average, in CD8+ T cells than in CD4+.

Notes on this clone: Its antigen is currently unknown.

Assay: immunoSEQ multiplex PCR; the TCRdb copy retains only in-frame clones and omits some. The table records roughly 70,000 clones, 65% to 85% of them present only once. V was clipped by 0 bases and J by 7 bases, with 3 bases between them. The CDR3 is 11 residues long. The germline CDR1 and CDR2 sequences are MGHRA and YSYEKL. Sequencing was performed on CD4+ or CD8+ T cells sorted from blood, taken in a trial of the OX40 agonist ivuxolimab. The origin of this receptor is an adult with an advanced solid tumor such as melanoma, head and neck, liver or kidney cancer. This sequence joins TRBV4-1 and TRBJ1-2; no firm D call. The CDR3 DNA sequence: TGCGCCAGCAGCCAAGAACGTGGCTACACCTTC. Protein product: CASSQERGYTF.